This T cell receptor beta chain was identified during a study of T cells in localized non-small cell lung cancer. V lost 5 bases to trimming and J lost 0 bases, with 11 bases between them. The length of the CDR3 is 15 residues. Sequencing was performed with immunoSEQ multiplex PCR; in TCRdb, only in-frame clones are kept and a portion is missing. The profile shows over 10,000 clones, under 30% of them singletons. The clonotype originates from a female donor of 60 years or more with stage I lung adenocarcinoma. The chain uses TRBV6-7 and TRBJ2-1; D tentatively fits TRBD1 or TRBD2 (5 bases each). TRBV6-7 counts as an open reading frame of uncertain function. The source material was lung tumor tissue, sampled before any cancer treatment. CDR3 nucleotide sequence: TGTGCCAGCAGTCCCGGGACGAGCTCCTACAATGAGCAGTTCTTC. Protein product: CASSPGTSSYNEQFF.